A selection of T cell receptor beta chains follows, all from one sample in a study of blood T cell repertoires in COVID-19. TCRdb's table, derived via immunoSEQ multiplex PCR, lists solely in-frame clones and lacks some. The repertoire holds some 130,000 clones, with about 89% as singletons. Sequencing was performed on peripheral blood. The receptors come from a woman in her 70s with COVID-19, enrolled during active disease. The CDR3 runs from the conserved cysteine through the conserved F or W. The order of the fields is D gene, J gene, CDR3 length, clone size, V gene, CDR3 protein, CDR3 DNA. D genes are given only for firm matches. Expanded clones get a size class; other rows say once, few or many, or leave the size out.

-	TRBJ1-1	13	-	TRBV5-1	CASRSDRNTEAFF	TGCGCCAGCCGTTCGGACAGGAACACTGAAGCTTTCTTT
TRBD1	TRBJ1-2	15	-	TRBV2	CASSDSDRGQLGYTF	TGTGCCAGCAGCGACTCGGACAGGGGGCAGCTCGGCTACACCTTC
-	TRBJ2-1	15	-	TRBV10-3	CAISEGRLEHNEQFF	TGTGCCATCAGTGAAGGAAGACTAGAGCACAATGAGCAGTTCTTC
-	TRBJ2-5	13	-	TRBV18	CASSPGRRETQYF	TGTGCCAGCTCACCGGGGAGGCGAGAGACCCAGTACTTC
TRBD1	TRBJ1-4	15	-	TRBV19	CASSSQTGSDEKLFF	TGTGCCAGTAGTTCACAGACAGGGTCGGATGAAAAACTGTTTTTT
TRBD1	TRBJ1-1	18	once	TRBV7-6	CASSLTAPGQGGRTEAFF	TGTGCCAGCAGCTTAACTGCCCCGGGACAGGGCGGTAGGACTGAAGCTTTCTTT
TRBD1	TRBJ1-6	16	-	TRBV3-1/TRBV3-2	CASSQEGGRVGSPLHF	TGTGCCAGCAGCCAAGAAGGGGGCAGGGTCGGGTCACCCCTCCACTTT
TRBD1	TRBJ2-1	15	-	TRBV7-6	CASSSNRGSYNEQFF	TGTGCCAGCAGCTCAAACAGGGGCTCCTACAATGAGCAGTTCTTC
-	TRBJ1-5	17	-	TRBV6-6	CASSPSGTQYSNQPQHF	TGTGCCAGCAGTCCATCCGGGACACAATATAGCAATCAGCCCCAGCATTTT
TRBD1	TRBJ2-1	12	-	TRBV2	CASRIGTDGPFF	TGTGCCAGCAGAATCGGGACAGATGGACCGTTCTTC
-	TRBJ2-3	14	-	TRBV27	CASSSRPGQKAQYF	TGTGCCAGCAGTTCCAGGCCGGGACAAAAAGCGCAGTATTTT
TRBD1	TRBJ1-1	14	-	TRBV27	CASSFKGAYTEAFF	TGTGCCAGCAGTTTTAAGGGGGCATACACTGAAGCTTTCTTT
-	TRBJ1-1	14	-	TRBV5-1	CASRLDSLNTEAFF	TGCGCCAGCAGACTGGACAGTCTTAACACTGAAGCTTTCTTT
-	TRBJ1-2	16	-	TRBV19	CASRDTGNAINYGYTF	TGTGCCAGTAGGGATACAGGGAACGCGATTAACTATGGCTACACCTTC
TRBD2	TRBJ2-1	16	-	TRBV5-1	CASSLEIAGAYNEQFF	TGCGCCAGCAGCTTGGAGATAGCGGGGGCCTACAATGAGCAGTTCTTC
TRBD2	TRBJ2-5	16	-	TRBV5-1	CASSLVLAGTQETQYF	TGCGCCAGCAGCTTGGTACTAGCGGGGACCCAAGAGACCCAGTACTTC
TRBD2	TRBJ2-5	16	-	TRBV4-2	CASRNLGASGQETQYF	TGTGCCAGCAGAAATCTAGGGGCTAGCGGACAAGAGACCCAGTACTTC
TRBD2	TRBJ2-3	16	-	TRBV5-4	CASSLKLAGGLGTQYF	TGTGCCAGCAGCTTGAAACTAGCGGGGGGTCTGGGTACGCAGTATTTT
TRBD1	TRBJ1-4	15	-	TRBV19	CASRDRGATNEKLFF	TGTGCCAGCAGAGACAGGGGAGCAACTAATGAAAAACTGTTTTTT
TRBD2	TRBJ2-2	22	-	TRBV10-1	CASTWSTPIQLAGGRVTGELFF	TGCGCCAGCACTTGGTCTACACCAATTCAACTAGCGGGGGGGAGGGTCACCGGGGAGCTGTTTTTT
TRBD1	TRBJ2-1	16	-	TRBV18	CASSQYQGDVYNEQFF	TGTGCCAGCTCGCAGTACCAGGGGGACGTATACAATGAGCAGTTCTTC
-	TRBJ1-2	13	-	TRBV11-2	CASSLALNGGYTF	TGTGCCAGCAGCTTAGCCCTAAACGGGGGCTACACCTTC
TRBD1	TRBJ1-2	15	-	TRBV7-9	CASSLNRGQDYGYTF	TGTGCCAGCAGCTTAAACAGGGGACAGGACTATGGCTACACCTTC
TRBD1	TRBJ2-1	14	once	TRBV14	CASSPRQGVAEQFF	TGTGCCAGCAGCCCACGCCAGGGGGTAGCTGAGCAGTTCTTC
-	TRBJ2-7	12	-	TRBV28	CASSFQYAGQYF	TGTGCCAGCAGTTTCCAATACGCGGGGCAGTACTTC
TRBD2	TRBJ2-3	18	once	TRBV7-3	CASSLRGGLAGSTDTQYF	TGTGCCAGCAGCTTAAGAGGCGGTCTAGCGGGGAGCACAGATACGCAGTATTTT
TRBD1	TRBJ2-7	14	-	TRBV19	CASSPQRQGHEQYF	TGTGCCAGTAGTCCGCAGCGACAGGGCCACGAGCAGTACTTC
-	TRBJ1-5	15	-	TRBV28	CASRPPGDSNQPQHF	TGTGCCAGCAGACCACCAGGGGATAGCAATCAGCCCCAGCATTTT
TRBD2	TRBJ2-1	14	-	TRBV2	CASSSRGGKNEQFF	TGTGCCAGCAGTTCGCGGGGGGGAAAAAATGAGCAGTTCTTC
-	TRBJ1-2	15	-	TRBV7-9	CASSRSGGEPGGYTF	TGTGCCAGCAGCCGATCCGGCGGGGAACCAGGTGGCTACACCTTC
-	TRBJ1-1	19	-	TRBV4-1	CASSQEGNFYAALGAEAFF	TGCGCCAGCAGCCAAGAAGGAAACTTTTATGCAGCTCTAGGGGCTGAAGCTTTCTTT
-	TRBJ1-4	14	-	TRBV11-2	CASSLAGPEEKLFF	TGTGCCAGCAGCTTAGCAGGGCCAGAGGAAAAACTGTTTTTT
TRBD2	TRBJ2-1	15	-	TRBV20-1	CSASWSGGSYNEQFF	TGCAGTGCTAGTTGGAGCGGGGGCTCCTACAATGAGCAGTTCTTC
-	TRBJ1-5	15	-	TRBV7-2	CASSLYLIGNQPQHF	TGTGCCAGCAGCTTGTACCTAATCGGGAATCAGCCCCAGCATTTT
-	TRBJ1-1	16	-	TRBV30	CAWSVGIGQLNTEAFF	TGTGCCTGGAGTGTAGGCATTGGGCAGCTGAACACTGAAGCTTTCTTT
-	TRBJ1-2	12	few	TRBV6-5	CASVRVGYGYTF	TGTGCCAGCGTCAGGGTAGGCTATGGCTACACCTTC
TRBD1	TRBJ1-5	17	-	TRBV28	CASSSPSGQGRNQPQHF	TGTGCCAGCAGTTCCCCGTCAGGACAGGGGAGGAATCAGCCCCAGCATTTT
TRBD1	TRBJ1-2	16	-	TRBV5-5	CASSQALGTVAGGYTF	TGTGCCAGCAGCCAAGCCCTAGGGACAGTAGCAGGTGGCTACACCTTC
TRBD2	TRBJ2-5	15	once	TRBV7-2	CASSYTGGGTETQYF	TGTGCCAGCAGCTACACGGGGGGAGGGACAGAGACCCAGTACTTC
-	TRBJ1-2	15	-	TRBV7-8	CASSLVSDYPYGYTF	TGTGCCAGCAGCTTAGTATCGGACTACCCCTATGGCTACACCTTC
-	TRBJ1-1	13	-	TRBV14	CASSSGRYIEAFF	TGTGCCAGCAGCTCCGGGAGGTACATTGAAGCTTTCTTT
-	TRBJ2-7	14	-	TRBV3-1/TRBV3-2	CASSLGHGSYEQYF	TGTGCCAGCAGCCTCGGACACGGCTCCTACGAGCAGTACTTC
TRBD2	TRBJ2-3	14	-	TRBV5-6	CASSPTSGGPTQYF	TGTGCCAGCAGCCCGACTAGCGGGGGCCCTACGCAGTATTTT
TRBD1	TRBJ2-1	15	-	TRBV19	CASSITGGTYNEQFF	TGTGCCAGTAGTATAACAGGGGGAACCTACAATGAGCAGTTCTTC
TRBD1	TRBJ1-1	16	-	TRBV19	CASSTPTGESNTEAFF	TGTGCCAGTAGTACACCGACAGGGGAGTCGAACACTGAAGCTTTCTTT
-	TRBJ2-3	16	-	TRBV15	CATSREPDSSIDTQYF	TGTGCCACCAGCAGAGAACCAGACAGTAGTATAGATACGCAGTATTTT
-	TRBJ1-1	12	-	TRBV7-8	CASSFTRTEAFF	TGTGCCAGCAGCTTTACTCGGACTGAAGCTTTCTTT
-	TRBJ1-1	13	-	TRBV11-2	CASSSPQNTEAFF	TGTGCCAGCAGCTCCCCCCAGAACACTGAAGCTTTCTTT
TRBD1	TRBJ1-6	14	-	TRBV28	CASTLDRGGTPLHF	TGTGCCAGCACCTTGGACAGGGGCGGGACACCCCTCCACTTT
-	TRBJ1-1	12	few	TRBV11-2	CASSLGRFGAFF	TGTGCCAGCAGCTTAGGCAGGTTCGGTGCTTTCTTT
TRBD1	TRBJ1-1	15	-	TRBV18	CASSPTTGESTEAFF	TGTGCCAGCTCACCTACGACAGGGGAGAGCACTGAAGCTTTCTTT
-	TRBJ1-2	15	-	TRBV5-1	CASSLSAEKTGGYTF	TGCGCCAGCAGCTTGTCCGCGGAGAAAACGGGTGGCTACACCTTC
TRBD1	TRBJ2-1	17	-	TRBV5-4	CASSPTHPRDSYNEQFF	TGTGCCAGCAGCCCAACTCACCCTCGGGACAGCTACAATGAGCAGTTCTTC
TRBD1	TRBJ2-7	14	-	TRBV28	CASRTGTGVREQYF	TGTGCCAGCAGAACCGGGACAGGGGTGAGGGAGCAGTACTTC
TRBD1	TRBJ1-5	14	-	TRBV27	CASRRQGDLQPQHF	TGTGCCAGCAGAAGGCAGGGGGATCTTCAGCCCCAGCATTTT
-	TRBJ1-5	15	once	TRBV15	CATSRDPGPGEPQHF	TGTGCCACCAGCAGAGATCCAGGGCCTGGAGAGCCCCAGCATTTT
TRBD2	TRBJ2-7	14	once	TRBV5-1	CASGAGGGENEQYF	TGCGCCAGCGGGGCTGGCGGGGGGGAGAACGAGCAGTACTTC
TRBD2	TRBJ2-7	15	-	TRBV9	CASSVGPSGGYEQYF	TGTGCCAGCAGCGTAGGGCCTAGCGGGGGCTACGAGCAGTACTTC
-	TRBJ1-1	14	-	TRBV18	CASSPGTGGTEAFF	TGTGCCAGCTCACCAGGCACAGGCGGAACTGAAGCTTTCTTT
-	TRBJ1-2	14	-	TRBV6-1	CASSERGVIYGYTF	TGTGCCAGCAGTGAACGGGGGGTTATCTATGGCTACACCTTC